Below, one T cell receptor (beta chain) is given with its context. Its specificity is not known. The V gene lost 2 bases and the J gene lost 5 bases, with 15 bases spanning the gap. Looked up from germline, CDR1 is MNHNS and CDR2 is SASEGT. This CDR3 is built from 15 residues. Produced via immunoSEQ multiplex PCR; TCRdb's table is partial and in-frame only. The table lists roughly 15,000 clones, approximately 85% of them singletons. These data are taken from a study of T cell therapy after organ transplantation. As for the study in general: T cell doses, up to 6, came every 2 weeks; follow-up lasted roughly 30 weeks.

The sample's time point: 20-29 weeks after completion of therapy. Source: CD8+ T cells from blood, taken after autologous CMV-specific T cell therapy. This clonotype originated in a human patient who had received a solid organ transplant and had CMV disease. T cells may partly derive from the graft donor. The chain combines TRBV6-1 with TRBJ1-1, with TRBD1 as a possible D gene (5 bases). The CDR3 loop reads CASSEWEGRGTEAFF. The CDR3 DNA sequence: TGTGCCAGCAGTGAATGGGAGGGAAGGGGAACTGAAGCTTTCTTT.